This TCR beta chain was identified in a study of CD8+ T cells in alopecia areata. General study findings and limits: Sequencing of scalp samples also captures resident alphabeta T cells of normal skin.

Germline lookup yields CDR1 SNHLY and CDR2 FYNNEI. The CDR3 extends over 13 amino acids. This clone came up a few times. Its matching antigen is unknown. One end of the junction varies from germline; a read error may be responsible. TCR sequencing used cDNA made by reverse transcription of extracted RNA. Using immunoSEQ multiplex PCR, the repertoire was profiled, and TCRdb retains in-frame clones only, with some absent. Of 100,000 to 150,000 clones in the sample, around 49% were seen once. As part of sample collection, lesional scalp punch biopsies and peripheral blood were taken from alopecia areata patients.

The sequences come from CD8+ T cells sorted from blood, collected at week 0. The V and J genes are TRBV2 and TRBJ2-7, with 7 bases fitting TRBD2. The sequence came from a human donor with alopecia areata. Here the CDR3 DNA reads TGTGCCAGCATTGAAGCGGGAACCTACGAGCAGTACTTC. It codes for CASIEAGTYEQYF. Together with reference TRBV2 and TRBJ2-7, the CDR3 gives the full variable domain: EPEVTQTPSHQVTQMGQEVILRCVPISNHLYFYWYRQILGQKVEFLVSFYNNEISEKSEIFDDQFSVERPDGSNFTLKIRSTKLEDSAMYFCASIEAGTYEQYFGPGTRLTVT.